This T cell receptor (beta chain) is from a study of shared clonotypes between healthy human individuals (dated by TCRdb to between 2020 and 2021). Study-wide context: The cohort comprised a couple of women and a few men aged 18 to 49 years. To increase sequencing depth and limit assay-specific biases, different laboratories used diverse techniques to prepare libraries and sequence TCR repertoires. Per donor, three plates each were used for CD4 naive and CD4 memory, two for CD8 naive, and one for CD8 memory. Blood TCR repertoires of four to six healthy adults were deeply sequenced to estimate repertoire size and the extent of clonotype sharing between individuals. Leukapheresis yielded between about 0.8 and 9.5 billion PBMCs per donor. What the research found in general, with its limitations: Sampling was restricted to blood, and TCR repertoires in tissues likely differ from the TCR repertoires found in blood. Because the study included a small number of donors, the genetic and exposure-history diversity represented was limited. Even with the large sequencing depth, rarefaction of the sorted-subset datasets indicated that sequencing was incomplete. Sharing across a few donors was observed for about 5% of naive CD4, over 3% of naive CD8, 2% to 2.5% of memory CD4, and over 0.3% of memory CD8 clonotypes. Higher generation probabilities were observed for clonotypes shared by all four sorted-subset donors than for non-shared clonotypes. Naive subsets generally had larger estimated clonotype richness than memory subsets. Pairwise subsampling led to the expectation that sequencing depth would affect the degree of clonotype sharing among donors.

Points on this clone: It has no known antigen specificity. Base qualities are missing; no much larger clone stands one base away.

Using the deep immunoSEQ assay, TCR CDR3 regions were amplified from genomic DNA by multiplex PCR. For each cell subset, the extracted genomic DNA was distributed evenly across all wells of several immunoSEQ 96-well plates, and each plate served as one replicate. For sorted subsets, approximately 210 ng of genomic DNA, equivalent to 25,000 to 35,000 T cell genomes, went into each replicate PCR. Purified libraries were measured with a Qubit 3.0 fluorometer, size-checked on a Bioanalyzer 2100, and measured again with the KAPA Library Quantification kit. Every immunoSEQ 96-well plate was sequenced on a separate single-read 150-cycle Illumina NextSeq 550 flow cell. In the source study's methods: Because the immunoSEQ output included only junctional sequences and no quality scores, the filtering could not be the same as the filtering used for full-length reads. Sequences were annotated with PyIR, a Python wrapper for IgBLAST v1.9, and V/J genes and CDR3 were assigned using IMGT germline references. Reads were removed for weak V/J assignments (E-value above 1e-6), missing CDR3, stop codons, out-of-frame junctions, or ambiguous translated residues. V3J clonotypes were defined as sequences sharing an identical inferred V gene, J gene, and CDR3 amino acid sequence. To compute the percentage overlap between repertoires, the number of shared unique clonotypes was divided by the size of the smaller repertoire. RTK rarefaction, the Chao1 estimator, and Recon v2.1 estimates of unobserved clonotypes were used to assess repertoire richness. OLGA was used to compute generation probabilities for all TCRbeta clonotypes that the gDNA method yielded from a handful of donors. TCRdb took over this immuneACCESS table, retaining in-frame rearrangements with V and J assigned. Such tables are incomplete; in checked studies, under half of the missing clones stem from an unresolved V gene, and the remainder is unexplained. That table furnishes V, J and clone size, whereas the DNA furnished D and trimming. In this sample the table shows a few million clones, approximately 92% of which occur a single time. The ten largest clonotypes hold around 0.15% of the sample.

Donors were healthy HIV-negative adults with no recently reported acute infections or vaccinations. Every donor was a Caucasian adult residing in Nashville, Tennessee, USA. CD4+ T cells were enriched through magnetic negative selection, after which naive cells were positively selected on CD45RA and the remaining negative fraction served as the memory subset. After blood collection by leukapheresis, PBMCs were isolated using Ficoll-Histopaque density gradient centrifugation and then cryopreserved in the vapor phase of liquid nitrogen. Analytical flow cytometry was used to check the purity and quantity of every magnetically sorted T cell population. Genomic DNA was isolated from every sorted fraction and measured by UV absorbance on a Nanodrop 2000c. CDR3 length: 15 amino acids, cysteine to phenylalanine. Just CDR3 DNA is preserved here, 45 bases in frame from base 1. As encoded in the germline V gene, CDR1 is SGHDT while CDR2 is YYEEEE. Trimming costs V 1 base and J 7 bases, and their ends lie 14 bases apart.

This TCR came from a man between 18 and 35 years old in good health. The sequence is built from TRBV5-6 and TRBJ1-4; TRBD1 is a weak D gene call, 5 bases matching. Sequenced input: naive CD4+ T cells sorted from blood. Reading the label with the study, this specimen's cell subset or site is: CD45RA+ positively selected. The CDR3 loop reads CASSLKGLGREKLFF. The DNA sequence is given as TGTGCCAGCAGCTTGAAGGGGTTAGGGCGTGAAAAACTGTTTTTT.